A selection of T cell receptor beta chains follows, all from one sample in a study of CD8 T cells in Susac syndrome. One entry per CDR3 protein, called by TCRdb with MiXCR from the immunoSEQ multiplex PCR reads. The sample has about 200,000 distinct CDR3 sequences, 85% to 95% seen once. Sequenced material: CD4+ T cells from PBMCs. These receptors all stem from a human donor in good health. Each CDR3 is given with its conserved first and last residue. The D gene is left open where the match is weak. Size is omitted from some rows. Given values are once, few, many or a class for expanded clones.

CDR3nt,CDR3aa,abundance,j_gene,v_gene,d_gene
TGTGCCAGCAGCTTAGTGGGTCCAGGGAGTAACTATGGCTACACCTTC,CASSLVGPGSNYGYTF,.,TRBJ1-2,TRBV7-2,.
TGTGCCAGCAGGGACGAAAGGAGTGGGGCCAACGTCCTGACTTTC,CASRDERSGANVLTF,.,TRBJ2-6,TRBV9,.
TGTGCCAGCAGCCATAACAGGGTCGGGAGAGCTTTCTTT,CASSHNRVGRAFF,.,TRBJ1-1,TRBV3-1,.
TGTGCCTGGACCTCCCTGCTACCCGGGGAGCTGTTTTTT,CAWTSLLPGELFF,.,TRBJ2-2,TRBV30,.
TGTGCCAGCAGCCAAGTGGGTAATTCACCCCTCCACTTT,CASSQVGNSPLHF,.,TRBJ1-6,TRBV3-1,.
TGCGCCAGCAGCCAAAGCCCTTCGGGACAGGGGAATGGCTACACCTTC,CASSQSPSGQGNGYTF,.,TRBJ1-2,TRBV4-1,TRBD1
TGCAGTGCTAGCGGGGGCCATCGCTACGAGCAGTACTTC,CSASGGHRYEQYF,.,TRBJ2-7,TRBV20-1,.
TGCAGTGCTAGACCTGGACAGTACAATGAGCAGTTCTTC,CSARPGQYNEQFF,once,TRBJ2-1,TRBV20-1,.
TGTGCCAGCAGTGAGTCTTCCGGGGGCGATGGCTACACCTTC,CASSESSGGDGYTF,.,TRBJ1-2,TRBV25-1,.
TGCAGCGTTGACAGGGGCACGAACACCGGGGAGCTGTTTTTT,CSVDRGTNTGELFF,.,TRBJ2-2,TRBV29-1,.
TGTGCCACCGGACAGGGCGGTGAGCAGTTCTTC,CATGQGGEQFF,.,TRBJ2-1,TRBV24-1,TRBD1
TGCGCCAGCAGCTTGGGGGGAAATTCACCCCTCCACTTT,CASSLGGNSPLHF,.,TRBJ1-6,TRBV5-1,.
TGTGCCGTCGACAGCAAATCCTCCTACGAGCAGTACTTC,CAVDSKSSYEQYF,.,TRBJ2-7,TRBV2,.
TGTGCCAGCTCACCAGAAGGGGGGGCCGGTCAGCCCCAGCATTTT,CASSPEGGAGQPQHF,.,TRBJ1-5,TRBV18,.
TGCGCCAGCAGCCGGCCGGGACAGCTCTATGGCTACACCTTC,CASSRPGQLYGYTF,.,TRBJ1-2,TRBV4-1,TRBD1
TGCAGTGCTAGTATCTTAAGGTCTCCGTACAATGAGCAGTTCTTC,CSASILRSPYNEQFF,.,TRBJ2-1,TRBV20-1,.